This is a list of T cell receptor beta chains from one sample in a study of blood T cell repertoires in COVID-19. The protocol was immunoSEQ multiplex PCR, while the TCRdb copy is restricted to in-frame clones and leaves out a portion. The sample lists about 270,000 clones; just over 85% were seen once. The sample taken for sequencing was PBMCs or T cells enriched from blood (not recorded which). The receptors come from a man between 18 and 35 years old who had recovered from COVID-19. Both conserved end residues are part of each CDR3. The D gene is left open where the match is weak. The size field is filled for only some rows; it gives once, few, many or a size class.

J gene	clone size	V gene	D gene	CDR3 length	CDR3 protein	CDR3 DNA
TRBJ1-4	NA	TRBV4-1	NA	15	CASSQEAATNEKLFF	TGCGCCAGCAGCCAAGAGGCCGCAACTAATGAAAAACTGTTTTTT
TRBJ1-5	NA	TRBV2	TRBD1	14	CASMDDRGNQPQHF	TGTGCCAGCATGGATGACAGGGGAAATCAGCCCCAGCATTTT
TRBJ2-5	NA	TRBV24-1	TRBD1	15	CATSGPGGAEETQYF	TGTGCCACCAGTGGGCCAGGGGGCGCCGAGGAGACCCAGTACTTC
TRBJ2-1	NA	TRBV7-9	TRBD2	19	CASSLANARASGSYNEQFF	TGTGCCAGCAGCTTAGCGAATGCCCGGGCTAGCGGGTCCTACAATGAGCAGTTCTTC
TRBJ2-6	NA	TRBV6-1	NA	16	CASSEPRGAGANVLTF	TGTGCCAGCAGTGAACCCAGGGGAGCTGGGGCCAACGTCCTGACTTTC
TRBJ2-7	NA	TRBV11-2	NA	15	CASSLDPGDNYEQYF	TGTGCCAGCAGCCTCGACCCGGGTGATAACTACGAGCAGTACTTC
TRBJ2-5	NA	TRBV28	TRBD2	15	CASSLLAGGGGTQYF	TGTGCCAGCAGCCTACTAGCGGGAGGGGGGGGGACCCAGTACTTC
TRBJ1-2	few	TRBV4-2	NA	16	CASSQASGGDRYGYTF	TGTGCCAGCAGCCAAGCGTCGGGGGGGGATCGCTATGGCTACACCTTC
TRBJ1-5	NA	TRBV7-6	TRBD1	15	CASSRGTGGNQPQHF	TGTGCCAGCAGCCGCGGGACAGGGGGCAATCAGCCCCAGCATTTT
TRBJ1-1	NA	TRBV7-2	TRBD1	15	CASSTGTGRSTEAFF	TGTGCCAGCAGCACGGGGACAGGGAGGAGCACTGAAGCTTTCTTT
TRBJ1-2	NA	TRBV6-5	NA	14	CASSYSSSDYGYTF	TGTGCCAGCAGTTACTCGTCGAGTGACTATGGCTACACCTTC
TRBJ1-2	NA	TRBV30	TRBD1	13	CAWSQQGTGGYTF	TGTGCCTGGAGTCAACAGGGGACGGGTGGCTACACCTTC
TRBJ2-1	once	TRBV7-9	NA	11	CASSHSGEQFF	TGTGCCAGCAGCCATAGCGGCGAGCAGTTCTTC
TRBJ2-3	NA	TRBV6-4	NA	16	CASSDSAGSDTDTQYF	TGTGCCAGCAGTGACTCGGCAGGGTCGGACACAGATACGCAGTATTTT
TRBJ1-1	NA	TRBV4-2	NA	21	CASSQGVWYRGAQSKDTEAFF	TGTGCCAGCAGCCAAGGGGTGTGGTATCGGGGGGCGCAAAGTAAGGACACTGAAGCTTTCTTT